This T cell receptor beta chain was recovered during a study of blood T cell repertoires in COVID-19. Study-level background: Researchers got acute and convalescent COVID-19 samples from the United States, Italy and Spain. Sources were T cells, B-cell-depleted T cells, or PBMCs; the material itself was cDNA or gDNA.

In the original workflow: Nucleated cell counts were estimated from reference gene primer amplification. Method: immunoSEQ multiplex PCR; TCRdb's copy keeps in-frame clones and lacks some. From that table come the V and J calls and clone size; the DNA was used to work out D and trimming. There are 120,000 or so clones in the sample; 85% to 90% occur only once, and 1.5% to 1.9% lies in the top ten. The germline gives CDR1 SEHNR, CDR2 FQNEAQ (reference sequence). This CDR3 has 15 amino acids. V shed 5 bases, J shed 4 bases, and the junction held 9 bases outside the gene matches. The V gene is TRBV7-9, the J gene TRBJ2-5; 8 bases line up with TRBD2. This clonotype was obtained from a human donor in a cohort sampled during active COVID-19. Material: peripheral blood. As DNA, the CDR3 is TGTGCCAGCAGCCCTCTTAGAGCGGGGGCAGAGACCCAGTACTTC. It encodes CASSPLRAGAETQYF.